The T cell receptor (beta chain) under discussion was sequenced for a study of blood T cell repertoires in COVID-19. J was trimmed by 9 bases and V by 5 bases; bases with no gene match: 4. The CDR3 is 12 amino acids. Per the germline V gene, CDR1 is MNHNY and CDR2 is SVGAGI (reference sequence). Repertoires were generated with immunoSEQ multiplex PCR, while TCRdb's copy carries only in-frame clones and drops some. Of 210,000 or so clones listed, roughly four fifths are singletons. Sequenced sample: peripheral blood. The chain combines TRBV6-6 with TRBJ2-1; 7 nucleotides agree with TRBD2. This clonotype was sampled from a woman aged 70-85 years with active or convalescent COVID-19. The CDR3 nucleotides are TGTGCCAGCAGTCCGACTAGCATTGAGCAGTTCTTC. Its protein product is CASSPTSIEQFF.